This TCR beta chain emerged from a study of T cell repertoires in cytomegalovirus infection. The CDR3 runs 18 residues. CDR1 is SGHNT, CDR2 YENEEA, per germline. Trimming stripped 5 bases from V and 0 bases from J, with 17 bases between. TCRdb used MiXCR to reprocess the reads, holding one entry per CDR3 protein. The sample holds approximately 990,000 distinct CDR3 sequences; roughly 31% are singletons and the top ten take about 14%. A word on this clonotype: Its specificity is not known.

The TCR comes from a human donor in good health (CMV status not recorded). Some clones in this sample may be carry-over from other donors' samples. The chain links TRBV11-3 to TRBJ2-6; the D gene is possibly TRBD1 (6 bases). This specimen was cultured CD8+ T cells from PBMCs, taken from culture after CMV antigen stimulation. CDR3: CASSPRGGDDSGANVLTF. CDR3 sequence (DNA): TGTGCCAGCAGCCCCCGTGGGGGCGACGACTCTGGGGCCAACGTCCTGACTTTC.